The 9 T cell receptor beta chains listed next were all sequenced from one sample in a study of blood T cell repertoires in COVID-19. Assay: immunoSEQ multiplex PCR; the TCRdb copy retains only in-frame clones and omits some. This sample has a few hundred thousand clones, with 89% found just once. Sequenced sample: peripheral blood. These receptor sequences come from a woman in her fifties or sixties with acute or convalescent COVID-19.

This chain joins TRBV7-2 and TRBJ1-2; D is perhaps TRBD1 (5 bases). CDR3 length: 13 residues. CDR1 is SGHTA, CDR2 FQGNSA, per germline. The V and J ends lost 5 bases and 5 bases respectively, with 12 bases between them. The CDR3 spells CASSPGGVYGYTF. CDR3 in DNA: TGTGCCAGCAGCCCCGGGGGGGTATATGGCTACACCTTC.

The rearrangement uses TRBV3-1 (or the pseudogene TRBV3-2) and TRBJ2-1; 15 nucleotides line up with TRBD2. CDR1 and CDR2 from the germline V gene are LGHDT and YNNKEL (reference sequence). The V gene end was trimmed by 4 bases and the J gene end by 9 bases; junction bases not matched to a gene: 4. CDR3 size: 15 residues. CDR3 loop: CASSLWTSGGVEQFF. The CDR3 coding sequence is TGTGCCAGCAGCCTGTGGACTAGCGGGGGGGTTGAGCAGTTCTTC.

J is TRBJ2-7 and V is TRBV7-2; 14 positions match TRBD2. The junction had 13 bases not matched to a gene; V was cut back by 3 bases and J by 3 bases. The CDR3 contains 19 residues. Germline loops: CDR1 SGHTA, CDR2 FQGNSA. The CDR3 bases are TGTGCCAGCAGCTTCCAAGCCGGACTAGCGGGAGGTTCTGGCTACGAGCAGTACTTC. Its protein product is CASSFQAGLAGGSGYEQYF. The variable domain in full, completed from reference TRBV7-2 and TRBJ2-7, reads GAGVSQSPSNKVTEKGKDVELRCDPISGHTALYWYRQSLGQGLEFLIYFQGNSAPDKSGLPSDRFSAERTGGSVSTLTIQRTQQEDSAVYLCASSFQAGLAGGSGYEQYFGPGTRLTVT.

V gene TRBV7-2 combines with J gene TRBJ2-1, with 11 bases matching TRBD2. This CDR3 spans 17 amino acids. V shed 5 bases and J 5 bases; nucleotides not matched to a gene: 11. Germline V gives CDR1 SGHTA, CDR2 FQGNSA. CDR3 region: CASSARNLAGGNNEQFF. In nucleotides, the CDR3 is TGTGCCAGCAGCGCCCGCAATCTAGCGGGGGGAAACAATGAGCAGTTCTTC.

The CDR3 loop is CASSGWSNTEAFF. CDR3 nucleotides: TGTGCCAGCAGCGGTTGGTCGAACACTGAAGCTTTCTTT. V gene TRBV6-5 combines with J gene TRBJ1-1; D unclear. V gave up 6 bases and J gave up 1 base, with 9 bases separating them. The CDR3 is 13 amino acids. Per the germline V gene, CDR1 is MNHEY and CDR2 is SVGAGI.

The chain uses TRBV27 and TRBJ1-2; the D gene is possibly TRBD1 (5 bases). CDR3 length: 13 residues. Germline CDR1 and CDR2: MNHEY and SMNVEV (reference sequence). V was trimmed by 7 bases and J by 6 bases, leaving 15 bases between them. CDR3 sequence: CASTPTAGDGYTF. The CDR3, as DNA: TGTGCCAGCACACCCACTGCGGGGGATGGCTACACCTTC.

The gene calls are TRBV5-6 and TRBJ2-7, with TRBD2 matching over 8 bases. Trimming took 3 bases from V and 2 from J; bases not matched to a gene: 4. The CDR3 loop spans 14 amino acids. Germline CDR1 is SGHDT and CDR2 is YYEEEE. CDR3 nucleotide sequence: TGTGCCAGCAGCTCAGGGACTAGTCCCTACGAGCAGTACTTC. This codes for CASSSGTSPYEQYF. Based on the CDR3 plus reference TRBV5-6 and TRBJ2-7, the full variable domain is DAGVTQSPTHLIKTRGQQVTLRCSPKSGHDTVSWYQQALGQGPQFIFQYYEEEERQRGNFPDRFSGHQFPNYSSELNVNALLLGDSALYLCASSSGTSPYEQYFGPGTRLTVT.

This chain connects TRBV19 to TRBJ1-2, with 10 bases matching TRBD1. The CDR3 contains 16 residues. With V trimmed by 6 bases and J by 5 bases, 12 bases remained unmatched. Germline V gene data show CDR1 as LNHDA and CDR2 as SQIVND (reference sequence). CDR3 amino acids: CASRSSTGGAAYGYTF. The CDR3 DNA follows: TGTGCCAGTAGGTCGTCGACAGGGGGCGCGGCATATGGCTACACCTTC.

The rearrangement uses TRBV11-3 and TRBJ2-1; D gene ambiguous. The CDR3 has 13 amino acids. CDR1 is SGHNT and CDR2 is YENEEA in the germline V gene. V was pared by 5 bases and J by 3 bases, with 8 bases between. CDR3 nucleotide sequence: TGTGCCAGCAGCGCCACTCTCTACAATGAGCAGTTCTTC. Protein product: CASSATLYNEQFF. The full variable domain, completed using reference TRBV11-3 and TRBJ2-1, is EAGVVQSPRYKIIEKKQPVAFWCNPISGHNTLYWYLQNLGQGPELLIRYENEEAVDDSQLPKDRFSAERLKGVDSTLKIQPAELGDSAVYLCASSATLYNEQFFGPGTRLTVL.